This TCR beta chain emerged from a study of blood T cell repertoires in COVID-19. Here immunoSEQ multiplex PCR was the method, and the copy in TCRdb shows in-frame clones only, minus some. Here the sample spans about 170,000 clones, just under 85% being singletons. In its sample, this clone was seen a few times. This TCR was recovered from a woman of 80 years or more with acute or convalescent COVID-19. The sample consisted of peripheral blood.

This CDR3 is CASSWGQGEETQYF. DNA of the CDR3: TGTGCCAGCAGCTGGGGACAGGGCGAAGAGACCCAGTACTTC. The J gene is TRBJ2-5, the V gene TRBV7-9; 9 bases map to TRBD1. CDR3 length: 14 amino acids. From germline, CDR1 is SEHNR and CDR2 FQNEAQ (reference sequence). V lost 4 bases to trimming and J lost 3 bases; unmatched junction nucleotides: 3.